These 32 T cell receptor beta chains originate from one sample sequenced in a study of CD8+CD57+ T cells in acquired aplastic anemia. In patients chosen for sequencing, flow cytometry had shown CD8+CD57+ cell expansion. According to the study, genomic DNA was the template for TCR beta VDJ and CDR3 profiling. TCRdb analysed the reads with MiXCR anew, one entry per CDR3 protein. The table lists 150,000 to 200,000 distinct CDR3 sequences, 40% to 50% of them singletons. Sequencing input: sorted CD4+, CD8+, or CD8+CD57+ T cells (not recorded which) from PBMCs. Source of these receptors: a human donor with aplastic anemia.

The chain carries TRBV20-1 and TRBJ1-3; the D gene is possibly TRBD1 (5 bases). Trimming left V 3 bases short and J 4 bases short, with 10 bases between. The CDR3 length is 13 residues. Germline CDR1 and CDR2: DFQATT and SNEGSKA (reference sequence). The CDR3 coding sequence is TGCAGTGCTAGGGGGGAAGTCGGAAACACCATATATTTT. It encodes CSARGEVGNTIYF.

This clonotype was picked up a small number of times. The gene calls are TRBV24-1 and TRBJ2-1; a weak D match, TRBD1 (5 bases). The CDR3 runs to 12 residues. V lost 6 bases and J 8 bases, leaving 10 bases between the germline ends. CDR1 and CDR2 from the germline V gene are KGHDR and SFDVKD. CDR3 in DNA: TGTGCCACCAGTCTAACAGGCGATGAGCAGTTCTTC. Its protein is CATSLTGDEQFF.

This clonotype was seen more than once but under ten times. The CDR3: CASSPQGLTSGSYEQYF. CDR3 nucleotide sequence: TGTGCCAGCAGTCCCCAGGGACTGACTAGCGGCTCCTACGAGCAGTACTTC. V is TRBV11-2 and J is TRBJ2-7; TRBD2 agrees at 9 bases. V shed 6 bases, J shed 0 bases, and the junction held 12 bases outside the gene matches. This CDR3 is 17 amino acids long. CDR1 SGHAT and CDR2 FQNNGV come from the germline V gene.

This clonotype was detected ten times or more. The chain recombines TRBV29-1 with TRBJ2-5; D is ambiguous. The V end lost 2 bases, the J end lost 2 bases, and 9 bases lay between the germline ends. In germline, CDR1 is SQVTM, CDR2 ANQGSEA. This CDR3 region has 13 residues. CDR3 sequence reads: CSVERSPQETQYF. CDR3 nucleotides: TGCAGCGTTGAACGTTCCCCACAAGAGACCCAGTACTTC.

Comments on this clonotype: This may come from a read error, since a much larger clone is one base off. The conserved closing phenylalanine or tryptophan is absent in this CDR3, likely reflecting a read error. The chain has TRBV11-2 and TRBJ2-2; D is ambiguous. With 1 base removed from V and 3 bases from J, the gap between germline ends came to 6 bases. The CDR3 covers 14 residues. Germline-derived CDR1 and CDR2 are SGHAT and FQNNGV. CDR3 loop: CASSLVRHTGELFS. Written as DNA, the CDR3 is TGTGCCAGCAGCTTAGTTAGGCACACCGGGGAGCTGTTTTCT.

About this clonotype itself: Possible read error: a much larger clone is one base away. The chain is built from TRBV7-9 and TRBJ1-2; maybe TRBD1 (5 bases). The CDR3 totals 13 residues. The germline V gene encodes CDR1 SEHNR and CDR2 FQNEAQ (reference sequence). CDR3 bases: TGTACCAGCAGCTTAGCCCAGGGCCATGGCTACACCTTC. As protein: CTSSLAQGHGYTF.

This sequence joins TRBV10-3 and TRBJ2-3; TRBD2 agrees at 10 bases. This CDR3 is built from 13 residues. Germline trimming cut 5 bases from V and 7 bases from J; bases unmatched to any gene: 3. Germline assignment: CDR1 ENHRY and CDR2 SYGVKD. The chain's CDR3 is CAISLAGVYTQYF. CDR3 DNA sequence: TGTGCCATCAGTCTAGCGGGGGTATATACGCAGTATTTT.

This clonotype was counted many times. The chain recombines TRBV5-1 with TRBJ1-1; possibly TRBD1 for D (5 bases). V shed 4 bases and J shed 7 bases, with 17 bases lying between them. The length of the CDR3 is 14 residues. Looked up from germline, CDR1 is SGHRS and CDR2 is YFSETQ. CDR3 loop: CASSTGTGGFEAFF. CDR3 coding DNA: TGCGCCAGCAGCACGGGGACGGGGGGTTTTGAAGCTTTCTTT.

This clonotype was seen only a few times. The CDR3 region has the DNA TGCGCCAGCAGCTTGGAAGGAGTAAGTGAAAAACTGTTTTTT. Translation: CASSLEGVSEKLFF. This rearrangement joins TRBV5-1 to TRBJ1-4; D is unresolved. The CDR3 loop spans 14 amino acids. Deletions cut 0 bases from V and 7 bases from J, with 10 bases between. Germline CDR1 SGHRS, CDR2 YFSETQ.

The V call is TRBV18, the J call TRBJ1-2; no clear D gene. Germline CDR1 and CDR2: KGHSH and LQKENI. This CDR3 region has 13 residues. The V and J ends lost 3 bases and 1 base respectively, with 6 bases between them. The CDR3 spells CASSPADNYGYTF. For the CDR3, the DNA is TGTGCCAGCTCACCCGCGGATAACTATGGCTACACCTTC.

The chain carries TRBV7-2 and TRBJ2-5; 10 bases map to TRBD1. Looked up from germline, CDR1 is SGHTA and CDR2 is FQGNSA. The CDR3 has 14 amino acids. V lost 4 bases to trimming and J lost 5 bases; unmatched junction nucleotides: 4. The CDR3 coding sequence is TGTGCCAGCAGCTCGGGACAGGGGATGGAGACCCAGTACTTC. This gives the protein CASSSGQGMETQYF.

The chain uses TRBV6-4 and TRBJ1-2, with 10 bases that match TRBD1. The germline gives CDR1 MRHNA, CDR2 SNTAGT. V lost 6 bases and J lost 8; bases outside the gene matches: 6. The CDR3 consists of 13 residues. Here the CDR3 DNA reads TGTGCCAGCAGCCCCGACAGGGGGCAGGGCTACACCTTC. Protein: CASSPDRGQGYTF.

The chain combines TRBV7-8 with TRBJ2-7; a possible D gene is TRBD2 (6 bases). The germline V gene has CDR1 SGHVS and CDR2 FQNEAQ. Between the trimmed V and J ends, which lost 3 bases and 0 bases, there was a span of 9 bases. The CDR3 covers 14 residues. The CDR3: CASSFGRDSYEQYF. In nucleotides, the CDR3 is TGTGCCAGCAGCTTTGGGCGGGACTCCTACGAGCAGTACTTC.

Concerning this clonotype itself: A much larger clone lies one base from this, so it may be a read error. This sequence joins TRBV4-2 and TRBJ1-1; D ambiguous. CDR3 length equals 15 residues. In germline, CDR1 is LGHNA, CDR2 YNFKEQ. DNA of the CDR3: TGTGTCAGCAGCTCCCCCCTCGGGCAAACAACTGAAGCTTTCTTT. This encodes CVSSSPLGQTTEAFF.

The chain couples TRBV29-1 to TRBJ2-1; 9 positions agree with TRBD1. Germline-derived CDR1 and CDR2 are SQVTM and ANQGSEA. V lost 2 bases and J lost 7; bases outside the gene matches: 3. CDR3 length: 13 residues. Here the CDR3 DNA reads TGCAGCGTTGAAAGGGACAGGGTGAATGAGCAGTTCTTC. Translating gives CSVERDRVNEQFF.

This clonotype was seen a handful of times. The rearrangement uses TRBV6-2 or TRBV6-3 and TRBJ2-1; perhaps TRBD1 as D (6 bases). The V end lost 0 bases, the J end lost 6 bases, and 12 bases lay between the germline ends. CDR3 length equals 15 residues. Germline V gene data show CDR1 as MNHEY and CDR2 as SVGEGT. In DNA form, the CDR3 reads TGTGCCAGCAGTTACTCGGGGACAATTGGCAATGAGCAGTTCTTC. Translation gives CASSYSGTIGNEQFF.

This clonotype was seen a handful of times. The CDR3 is CATSRTGEVAFF. As DNA, the CDR3 is TGTGCCACCAGCAGGACAGGGGAGGTGGCTTTCTTT. This chain joins TRBV24-1 and TRBJ1-1, with 9 bases identical to TRBD1. The CDR3 runs to 12 residues. With 7 bases clipped from V and 11 bases from J, the junction kept 7 bases outside the gene matches. The germline gives CDR1 KGHDR, CDR2 SFDVKD.

This clonotype was recorded many times. J is TRBJ2-1 and V is TRBV7-8; D remains unclear. This CDR3 is 15 amino acids long. The germline V and J ends were trimmed by 2 bases and 7 bases, with 15 bases remaining between them. Germline V lookup: CDR1 SGHVS, CDR2 FQNEAQ. CDR3 region: CASSLLSLRQNEQFF. The DNA of the CDR3 is TGTGCCAGCAGCTTACTAAGCTTACGTCAAAATGAGCAGTTCTTC.

The CDR3 DNA follows: TGTGCCAGCAGCCCCGGCGGAGGGCCTTACTACAATGAGCAGTTCTTC. Encoded protein: CASSPGGGPYYNEQFF. The chain is built from TRBV7-3 and TRBJ2-1; a possible D gene is TRBD2 (6 bases). Germline V gene lookup returns CDR1 SGHTA and CDR2 FQGTGA. The V and J ends lost 5 bases and 3 bases respectively, with 17 bases between them. This CDR3 has 16 residues.

This chain joins TRBV19 and TRBJ1-2; D gene unclear. The CDR3 has 14 amino acids. Trimming took off 6 bases at V and 8 bases at J, with 19 bases between the two ends. From germline, CDR1 is LNHDA and CDR2 SQIVND (reference sequence). This chain's CDR3 is CASSPSPPVGGYTF. The CDR3 DNA sequence: TGTGCCAGTAGCCCAAGCCCCCCGGTCGGCGGCTACACCTTC.

This clonotype was counted many times. CDR3 in amino acids: CSARGYQGDNEQFF. The CDR3 DNA reads TGCAGTGCTAGGGGATACCAAGGGGACAATGAGCAGTTCTTC. This rearrangement joins TRBV20-1 to TRBJ2-1; a possible D gene is TRBD1 (5 bases). V was cut by 3 bases and J by 5 bases, with 14 bases left in between. Germline lookup yields CDR1 DFQATT and CDR2 SNEGSKA (reference sequence). The CDR3 spans 14 residues.

Worth noting for this clonotype: This CDR3 is missing its conserved last phenylalanine or tryptophan, likely due to a read error. The chain carries TRBV15 and TRBJ2-2; 10 positions agree with TRBD1. The CDR3 spans 17 residues. V trimming: 11 bases; J trimming: 3 bases; junction bases outside the gene matches: 15. The germline gives CDR1 LNHNV, CDR2 YYDKDF (reference sequence). The CDR3 region is CASPPRDRGRDTGELFL. Written as DNA, the CDR3 is TGTGCCTCTCCCCCCCGGGACAGGGGACGGGACACCGGGGAGCTGTTTCTT.

This chain connects TRBV2 to TRBJ1-6; D call uncertain. This CDR3 comprises 15 residues. Trimming pared 5 bases from V and 7 bases from J, leaving 15 bases between. Germline CDR1 is SNHLY and CDR2 is FYNNEI. The CDR3 is CASSLSGGTNSPLHF. The CDR3 region has the DNA TGTGCCAGCAGTTTGTCGGGCGGTACGAATTCACCCCTCCACTTT.

This chain connects TRBV11-1 to TRBJ2-3; D tentatively reads TRBD1 or TRBD2 (5 bases each). The length of the CDR3 is 15 residues. In germline, CDR1 is SGHAT, CDR2 FQDESV (reference sequence). Trimming pared 6 bases from V and 5 bases from J, leaving 18 bases between. CDR3: CASSSVTGTEDTQYF. The CDR3 DNA is TGTGCCAGCAGTTCCGTTACCGGGACGGAAGATACGCAGTATTTT.

This clonotype was detected ten times or more. The V gene is TRBV7-9, the J gene TRBJ2-7, with D perhaps matching TRBD1 or TRBD2 (7 bases each). Trimming stripped 5 bases from V and 2 bases from J, with 22 bases between. Germline V CDR1 and CDR2: SEHNR, FQNEAQ (reference sequence). The CDR3 sequence is 17 residues long. CDR3 protein: CASSSATRGGKAYEQYF. The DNA of the CDR3 is TGTGCCAGCAGCAGCGCCACCAGGGGGGGGAAAGCCTACGAGCAGTACTTC. The whole variable domain, filled in from reference TRBV7-9 and TRBJ2-7, reads DTGVSQNPRHKITKRGQNVTFRCDPISEHNRLYWYRQTLGQGPEFLTYFQNEAQLEKSRLLSDRFSAERPKGSFSTLEIQRTEQGDSAMYLCASSSATRGGKAYEQYFGPGTRLTVT.

The table lists this clonotype with many counts. The chain couples TRBV10-3 to TRBJ2-6, with D possibly being TRBD1 (5 bases). This CDR3 comprises 14 residues. V lost 6 bases, J lost 0 bases, and 6 bases lay in between. Germline V gene sequence: CDR1 ENHRY, CDR2 SYGVKD. This CDR3 reads CAISQGSGANVLTF. CDR3 coding DNA: TGTGCCATCAGCCAGGGCTCTGGGGCCAACGTCCTGACTTTC.

This chain joins TRBV25-1 and TRBJ2-3; 9 nucleotides match TRBD1. The CDR3 totals 16 residues. The ends lost 5 bases at V and 3 bases at J; junction bases unmatched: 9. Germline CDR1 MGHDK, CDR2 SYGVNS. The CDR3 DNA follows: TGTGCCAGCAGTCTACTCGGACAGGGGATTACAGATACGCAGTATTTT. As protein: CASSLLGQGITDTQYF.

The genes are TRBV5-1 and TRBJ2-7; 8 bases line up with TRBD2. Germline CDR1 SGHRS, CDR2 YFSETQ. The CDR3 is 12 residues long. J lost 5 bases, V lost 3 bases, and 1 base had no gene match. In nucleotides, the CDR3 is TGCGCCAGCAGCTCGCGGGGGGACGAGCAGTACTTC. Protein: CASSSRGDEQYF.

This clonotype was seen a few times. V usage is TRBV5-4 and J usage is TRBJ2-2, with D possibly being TRBD1 or TRBD2 (5 bases each). The CDR3 sequence is 19 residues long. V lost 0 bases and J 7 bases, leaving 25 bases between the germline ends. Germline V CDR1 and CDR2: SGHNT, YYREEE (reference sequence). Written as DNA, the CDR3 is TGTGCCAGCAGCTTGGTTTTGGGGGACGAAAAATGGGGCGGCGGGGAGCTGTTTTTT. It codes for CASSLVLGDEKWGGGELFF. Complete variable domain (other parts from reference TRBV5-4 and TRBJ2-2): ETGVTQSPTHLIKTRGQQVTLRCSSQSGHNTVSWYQQALGQGPQFIFQYYREEENGRGNFPPRFSGLQFPNYSSELNVNALELDDSALYLCASSLVLGDEKWGGGELFFGEGSRLTVL.

This clonotype was picked up many times. This rearrangement joins TRBV2 to TRBJ1-6, with 10 nucleotides matching TRBD1. This CDR3 contains 14 residues. V lost 8 bases, J lost 7 bases, and 5 bases stayed unmatched. Germline V CDR1 and CDR2: SNHLY, FYNNEI. The CDR3 protein is CASFRDRGNSPLHF. The CDR3 bases are TGTGCCAGCTTCCGGGACAGGGGAAATTCACCCCTCCACTTT. Complete variable domain (other parts from reference TRBV2 and TRBJ1-6): EPEVTQTPSHQVTQMGQEVILRCVPISNHLYFYWYRQILGQKVEFLVSFYNNEISEKSEIFDDQFSVERPDGSNFTLKIRSTKLEDSAMYFCASFRDRGNSPLHFGNGTRLTVT.

This clonotype was counted between two and nine times. The CDR3 region has the DNA TGTGCCAGTAGTATAGTCACGGGGGGGAATCAGCCCCAGCATTTT. Amino acids: CASSIVTGGNQPQHF. The rearrangement uses TRBV19 and TRBJ1-5, with D maybe TRBD1 (5 bases). Trimming left V 1 base short and J 4 bases short, with 11 bases between. CDR3 length: 15 residues. Germline CDR1 and CDR2: LNHDA and SQIVND (reference sequence).

This clonotype occurred many times. The genes are TRBV15 and TRBJ1-2; D gene unclear. The germline V gene has CDR1 LNHNV and CDR2 YYDKDF (reference sequence). V lost 7 bases and J 1 base, leaving 13 bases between the germline ends. CDR3 length: 14 residues. The CDR3 region is CATNPTERNYGYTF. The CDR3 DNA reads TGTGCCACCAACCCGACGGAACGTAACTATGGCTACACCTTC.